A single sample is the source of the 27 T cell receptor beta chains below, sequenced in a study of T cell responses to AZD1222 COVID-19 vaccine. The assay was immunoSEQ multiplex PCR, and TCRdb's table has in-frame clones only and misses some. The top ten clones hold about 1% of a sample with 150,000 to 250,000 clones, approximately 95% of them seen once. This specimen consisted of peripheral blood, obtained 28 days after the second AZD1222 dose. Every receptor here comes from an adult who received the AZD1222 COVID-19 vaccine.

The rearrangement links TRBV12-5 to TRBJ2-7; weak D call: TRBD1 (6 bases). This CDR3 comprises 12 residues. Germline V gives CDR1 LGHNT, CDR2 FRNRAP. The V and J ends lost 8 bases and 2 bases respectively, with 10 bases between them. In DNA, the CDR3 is TGTGCTAGTACCAGGGGCCCCTACGAGCAGTACTTC. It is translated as CASTRGPYEQYF.

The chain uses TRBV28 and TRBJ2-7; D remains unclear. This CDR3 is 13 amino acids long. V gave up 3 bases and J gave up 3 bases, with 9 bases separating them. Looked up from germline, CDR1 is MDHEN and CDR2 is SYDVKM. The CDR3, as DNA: TGTGCCAGCAGTTTTGGGCAGGTCTACGAGCAGTACTTC. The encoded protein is CASSFGQVYEQYF.

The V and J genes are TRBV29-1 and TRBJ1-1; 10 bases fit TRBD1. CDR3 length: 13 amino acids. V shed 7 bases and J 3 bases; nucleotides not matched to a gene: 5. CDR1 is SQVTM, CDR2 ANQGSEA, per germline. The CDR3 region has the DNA TGCAGCGGGAGACAGGGGGCTTACACTGAAGCTTTCTTT. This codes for CSGRQGAYTEAFF. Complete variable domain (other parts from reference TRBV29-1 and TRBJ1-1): SAVISQKPSRDICQRGTSLTIQCQVDSQVTMMFWYRQQPGQSLTLIATANQGSEATYESGFVIDKFPISRPNLTFSTLTVSNMSPEDSSIYLCSGRQGAYTEAFFGQGTRLTVV.

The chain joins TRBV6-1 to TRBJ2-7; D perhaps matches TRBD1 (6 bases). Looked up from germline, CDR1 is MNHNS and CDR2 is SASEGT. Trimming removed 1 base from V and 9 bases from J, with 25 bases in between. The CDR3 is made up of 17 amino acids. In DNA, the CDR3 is TGTGCCAGCAGTGAAGGATTCCGGGACAACCTTTTCTTGGGGCAGTACTTC. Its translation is CASSEGFRDNLFLGQYF.

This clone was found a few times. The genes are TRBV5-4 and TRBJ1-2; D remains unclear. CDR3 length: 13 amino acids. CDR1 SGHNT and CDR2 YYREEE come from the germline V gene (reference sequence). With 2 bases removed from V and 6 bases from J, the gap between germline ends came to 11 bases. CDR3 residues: CASSFSSGNGYTF. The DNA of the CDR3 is TGTGCCAGCAGCTTTTCATCCGGCAATGGCTACACCTTC.

In nucleotides, the CDR3 is TGTGCCAGCACCGAGTGGGTCAACAATGAGCAGTTCTTC. This gives the protein CASTEWVNNEQFF. The J gene is TRBJ2-1, the V gene TRBV2, with unresolved D. The CDR3 consists of 13 residues. The V and J ends lost 7 bases and 5 bases respectively, with 12 bases between them. Germline V gene sequence: CDR1 SNHLY, CDR2 FYNNEI.

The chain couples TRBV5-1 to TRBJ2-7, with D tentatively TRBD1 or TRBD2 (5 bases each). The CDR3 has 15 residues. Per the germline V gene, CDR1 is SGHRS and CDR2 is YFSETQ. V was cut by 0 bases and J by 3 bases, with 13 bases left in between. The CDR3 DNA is TGCGCCAGCAGCTTGGATTGGGGACGATACTACGAGCAGTACTTC. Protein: CASSLDWGRYYEQYF.

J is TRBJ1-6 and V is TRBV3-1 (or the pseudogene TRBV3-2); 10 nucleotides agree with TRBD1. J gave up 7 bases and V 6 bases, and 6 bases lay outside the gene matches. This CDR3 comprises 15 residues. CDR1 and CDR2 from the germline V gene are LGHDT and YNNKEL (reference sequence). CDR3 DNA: TGTGCCAGCAGGAGGGACAGGGGCAACAATTCACCCCTCCACTTT. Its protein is CASRRDRGNNSPLHF.

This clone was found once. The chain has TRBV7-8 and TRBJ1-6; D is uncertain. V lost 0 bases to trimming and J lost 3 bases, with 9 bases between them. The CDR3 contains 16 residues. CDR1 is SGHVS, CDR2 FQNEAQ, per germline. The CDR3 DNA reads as TGTGCCAGCAGCTTAGCTGGGCAGCTCTATAATTCACCCCTCCACTTT. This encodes CASSLAGQLYNSPLHF.

CDR3 residues: CASSPRPPHGYTF. DNA for the CDR3: TGTGCCAGCAGTCCTAGACCTCCCCATGGCTACACCTTC. This chain joins TRBV12-3 or TRBV12-4 and TRBJ1-2; no reliable D call. Trimming removed 5 bases from V and 6 bases from J, with 13 bases in between. The CDR3 length is 13 residues.

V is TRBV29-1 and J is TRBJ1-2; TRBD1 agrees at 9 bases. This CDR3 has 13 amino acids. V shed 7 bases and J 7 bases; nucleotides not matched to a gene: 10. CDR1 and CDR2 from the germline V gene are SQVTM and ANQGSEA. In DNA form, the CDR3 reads TGCAGCGGTGCGGCAGACAGGGGGGCTGGCTACACCTTC. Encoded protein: CSGAADRGAGYTF.

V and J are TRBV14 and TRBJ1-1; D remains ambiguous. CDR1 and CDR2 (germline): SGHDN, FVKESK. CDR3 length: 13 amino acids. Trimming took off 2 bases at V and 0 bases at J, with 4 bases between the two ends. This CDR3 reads CASSQRLNTEAFF. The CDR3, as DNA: TGTGCCAGCAGCCAAAGGTTGAACACTGAAGCTTTCTTT.

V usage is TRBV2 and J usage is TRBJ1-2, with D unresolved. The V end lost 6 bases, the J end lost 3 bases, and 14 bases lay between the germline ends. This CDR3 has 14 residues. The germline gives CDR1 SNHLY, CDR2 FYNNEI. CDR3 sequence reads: CASRSLQDHYGYTF. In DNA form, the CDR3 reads TGTGCCAGCAGATCACTCCAGGACCACTATGGCTACACCTTC.

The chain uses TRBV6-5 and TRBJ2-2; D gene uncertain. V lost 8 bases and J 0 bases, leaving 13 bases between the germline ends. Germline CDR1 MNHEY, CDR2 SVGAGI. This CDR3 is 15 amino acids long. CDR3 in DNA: TGTGCCAGCCAATTCGAGGTTTCGAACACCGGGGAGCTGTTTTTT. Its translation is CASQFEVSNTGELFF.

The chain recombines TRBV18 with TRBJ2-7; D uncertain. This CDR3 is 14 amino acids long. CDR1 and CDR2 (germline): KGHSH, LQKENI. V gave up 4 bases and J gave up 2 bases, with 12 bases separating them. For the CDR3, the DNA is TGTGCCAGCTCACGCTCAGACTCGGCCTACGAGCAGTACTTC. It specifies CASSRSDSAYEQYF.

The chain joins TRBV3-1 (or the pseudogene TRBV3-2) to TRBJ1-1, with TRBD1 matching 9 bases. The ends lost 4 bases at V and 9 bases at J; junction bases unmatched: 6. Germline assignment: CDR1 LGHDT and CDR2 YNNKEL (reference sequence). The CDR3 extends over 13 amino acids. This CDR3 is CASSLRQGGKAFF. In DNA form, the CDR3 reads TGTGCCAGCAGCCTGAGACAGGGGGGGAAAGCTTTCTTT.

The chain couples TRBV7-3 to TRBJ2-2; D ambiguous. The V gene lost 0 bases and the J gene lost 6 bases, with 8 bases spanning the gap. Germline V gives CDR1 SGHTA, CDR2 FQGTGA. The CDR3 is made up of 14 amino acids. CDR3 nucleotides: TGTGCCAGCAGCTTAACGTTGAGTCCCGGGGAGCTGTTTTTT. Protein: CASSLTLSPGELFF.

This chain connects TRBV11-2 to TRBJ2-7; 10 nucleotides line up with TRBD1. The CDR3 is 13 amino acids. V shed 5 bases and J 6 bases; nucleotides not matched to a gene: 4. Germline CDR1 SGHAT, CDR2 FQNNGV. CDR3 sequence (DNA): TGTGCCAGCAGCGGGACAGGGGTAGGCGAGCAGTACTTC. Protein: CASSGTGVGEQYF. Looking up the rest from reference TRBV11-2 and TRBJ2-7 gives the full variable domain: EAGVAQSPRYKIIEKRQSVAFWCNPISGHATLYWYQQILGQGPKLLIQFQNNGVVDDSQLPKDRFSAERLKGVDSTLKIQPAKLEDSAVYLCASSGTGVGEQYFGPGTRLTVT.

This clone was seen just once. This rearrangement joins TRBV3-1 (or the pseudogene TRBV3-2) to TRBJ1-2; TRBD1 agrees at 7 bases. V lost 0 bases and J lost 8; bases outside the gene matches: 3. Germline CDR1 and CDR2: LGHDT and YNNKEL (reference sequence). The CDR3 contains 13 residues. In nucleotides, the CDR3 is TGTGCCAGCAGCCAAGATGACAGGGACGGCTACACCTTC. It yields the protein CASSQDDRDGYTF.

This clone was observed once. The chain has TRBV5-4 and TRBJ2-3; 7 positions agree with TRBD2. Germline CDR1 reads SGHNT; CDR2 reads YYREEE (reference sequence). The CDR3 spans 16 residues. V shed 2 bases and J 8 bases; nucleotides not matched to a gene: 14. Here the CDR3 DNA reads TGTGCCAGCAGCTTATACTCTCTTGCGGGAGATTTTACGCAGTATTTT. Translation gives CASSLYSLAGDFTQYF.

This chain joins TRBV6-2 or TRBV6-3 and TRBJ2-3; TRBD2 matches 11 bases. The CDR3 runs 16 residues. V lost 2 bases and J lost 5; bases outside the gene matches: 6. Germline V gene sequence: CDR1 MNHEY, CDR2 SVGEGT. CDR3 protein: CASSYPSGGLQDTQYF. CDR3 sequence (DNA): TGTGCCAGCAGTTACCCTAGCGGGGGGCTCCAAGATACGCAGTATTTT.

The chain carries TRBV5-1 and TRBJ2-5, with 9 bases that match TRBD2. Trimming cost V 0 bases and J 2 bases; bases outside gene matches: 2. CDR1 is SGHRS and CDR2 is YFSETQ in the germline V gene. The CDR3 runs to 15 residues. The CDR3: CASSLVAGVQETQYF. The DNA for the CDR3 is TGCGCCAGCAGCTTGGTAGCGGGGGTTCAAGAGACCCAGTACTTC.

The CDR3 reads CASSGPSGQGGIGNQPQHF. The CDR3 DNA reads as TGTGCCAGCAGTGGCCCCTCGGGACAGGGGGGTATAGGGAATCAGCCCCAGCATTTT. The chain combines TRBV6-1 with TRBJ1-5; 11 positions match TRBD1. V was pared by 4 bases and J by 4 bases, with 15 bases of the junction left unmatched. Germline CDR1 is MNHNS and CDR2 is SASEGT. The CDR3 loop spans 19 amino acids.

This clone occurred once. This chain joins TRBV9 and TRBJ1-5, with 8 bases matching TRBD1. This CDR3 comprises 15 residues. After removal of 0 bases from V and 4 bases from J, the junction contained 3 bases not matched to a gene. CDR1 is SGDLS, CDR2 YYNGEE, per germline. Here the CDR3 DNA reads TGTGCCAGCAGCGTAGGCGGACAGGGTAATCAGCCCCAGCATTTT. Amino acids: CASSVGGQGNQPQHF.

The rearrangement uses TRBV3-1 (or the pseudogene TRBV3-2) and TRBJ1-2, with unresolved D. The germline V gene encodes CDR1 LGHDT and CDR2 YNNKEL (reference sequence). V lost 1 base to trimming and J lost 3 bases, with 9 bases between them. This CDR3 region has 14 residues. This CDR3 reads CASSQAGIYYGYTF. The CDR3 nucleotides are TGTGCCAGCAGCCAAGCGGGGATCTACTATGGCTACACCTTC.

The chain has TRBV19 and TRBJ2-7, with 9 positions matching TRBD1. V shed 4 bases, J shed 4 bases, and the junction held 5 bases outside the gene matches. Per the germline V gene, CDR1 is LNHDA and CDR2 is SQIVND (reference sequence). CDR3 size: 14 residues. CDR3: CASSKTGGSYEQYF. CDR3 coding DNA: TGTGCCAGTAGTAAAACAGGGGGCAGTTACGAGCAGTACTTC.

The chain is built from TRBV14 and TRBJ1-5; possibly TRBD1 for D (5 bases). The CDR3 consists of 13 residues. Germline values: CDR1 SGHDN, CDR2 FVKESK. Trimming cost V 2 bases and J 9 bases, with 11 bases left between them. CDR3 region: CASSQSGRAPQHF. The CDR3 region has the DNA TGTGCCAGCAGCCAATCAGGGAGGGCGCCCCAGCATTTT.